Listed below are T cell receptor beta chains from one sample, sequenced in a study of CD8 T cells in ankylosing spondylitis. TCRdb reprocessed the 5' RACE reads via MiXCR and lists one record per CDR3 protein. The sample has 700,000 to 850,000 distinct CDR3 sequences; 10% to 15% are singletons. Source material: blood, either unsorted or a sorted T cell fraction (not recorded which). The receptors come from a male donor with ankylosing spondylitis. Both conserved end residues are part of each CDR3. The order of the fields is V gene, clone size, D gene, J gene, CDR3 protein, CDR3 DNA. A D gene is named only where the DNA matches it firmly. Clone sizes are given selectively: once, few, many, or a class where the clone is expanded.

V: TRBV6-2/TRBV6-3; size: few; D: .; J: TRBJ2-7; CDR3: CASSWGTLAYEQYF; DNA: TGTGCCAGCAGTTGGGGGACATTGGCCTACGAGCAGTACTTC
V: TRBV7-2; size: few; D: .; J: TRBJ2-7; CDR3: CASSLAGRAAGTEQYF; DNA: TGTGCCAGCAGCTTAGCAGGCAGAGCGGCTGGAACCGAGCAGTACTTC
V: TRBV25-1; size: many; D: .; J: TRBJ1-2; CDR3: CASSELGDSGYTF; DNA: TGTGCCAGCAGTGAATTGGGAGACAGCGGCTACACCTTC
V: TRBV7-8; size: .; D: .; J: TRBJ1-1; CDR3: CASSLREGGWTEAFF; DNA: TGTGCCAGCAGCTTAAGAGAGGGTGGTTGGACTGAAGCTTTCTTT
V: TRBV4-3; size: few; D: .; J: TRBJ2-7; CDR3: CASSQEWLQGTYEQYF; DNA: TGCGCCAGCAGCCAAGAGTGGCTTCAGGGCACCTACGAGCAGTACTTC
V: TRBV28; size: .; D: .; J: TRBJ1-5; CDR3: CASSYVRDQPQHF; DNA: TGTGCCAGCAGTTATGTCCGCGATCAGCCCCAGCATTTT
V: TRBV24-1; size: few; D: TRBD2; J: TRBJ2-1; CDR3: CATSDPTSGGYNEQFF; DNA: TGTGCCACCAGTGATCCGACTAGCGGCGGCTACAATGAGCAGTTCTTC
V: TRBV25-1; size: few; D: .; J: TRBJ1-1; CDR3: CASSALGQFPTEAFF; DNA: TGTGCCAGCAGTGCTCTTGGACAGTTCCCAACTGAAGCTTTCTTT
V: TRBV20-1; size: few; D: .; J: TRBJ2-1; CDR3: CSASGIEQFF; DNA: TGCAGTGCTAGCGGTATTGAGCAGTTCTTC
V: TRBV4-2; size: many; D: TRBD2; J: TRBJ2-5; CDR3: CASSQQLAGYQETQYF; DNA: TGTGCCAGCAGCCAACAACTAGCGGGGTACCAAGAGACCCAGTACTTC
V: TRBV20-1; size: .; D: .; J: TRBJ2-1; CDR3: CSADLSGRGESYNEQFF; DNA: TGCAGTGCTGACTTGTCTGGCAGGGGGGAGTCCTACAATGAGCAGTTCTTC
V: TRBV20-1; size: few; D: TRBD1; J: TRBJ1-6; CDR3: CSARRQGVNNSPLHF; DNA: TGCAGTGCTAGAAGGCAGGGGGTTAATAATTCACCCCTCCACTTT
V: TRBV10-3; size: .; D: .; J: TRBJ1-2; CDR3: CAISEKAWGYTF; DNA: TGTGCCATCAGTGAAAAAGCTTGGGGCTACACCTTC
V: TRBV6-1; size: .; D: TRBD2; J: TRBJ2-3; CDR3: CASSGRLADSTDTQYF; DNA: TGTGCCAGCAGTGGGCGTCTAGCGGATAGCACAGATACGCAGTATTTT
V: TRBV5-1; size: few; D: .; J: TRBJ2-2; CDR3: CASSSDGNTGELFF; DNA: TGCGCCAGCAGTTCGGACGGCAACACCGGGGAGCTGTTTTTT
V: TRBV20-1; size: few; D: .; J: TRBJ1-1; CDR3: CSARDLFRGKAEAFF; DNA: TGCAGTGCTAGAGATCTATTTAGGGGGAAGGCTGAAGCTTTCTTT
V: TRBV5-1; size: few; D: TRBD1; J: TRBJ2-3; CDR3: CASSPGQGASDTQYF; DNA: TGCGCCAGCAGCCCGGGACAGGGGGCGTCAGATACGCAGTATTTT
V: TRBV28; size: many; D: .; J: TRBJ1-5; CDR3: CASSSRAHALF; DNA: TGTGCCAGCAGTAGCCGGGCCCACGCCCTTTTT
V: TRBV27; size: many; D: .; J: TRBJ1-2; CDR3: CASSPTGNYGYTF; DNA: TGTGCCAGCAGCCCGACCGGGAACTATGGCTACACCTTC
V: TRBV20-1; size: .; D: .; J: TRBJ1-4; CDR3: CSARDQPSNEKLFF; DNA: TGCAGTGCTAGAGACCAGCCATCTAATGAAAAACTGTTTTTT
V: TRBV29-1; size: .; D: TRBD1; J: TRBJ1-1; CDR3: CSVGTAQEAFF; DNA: TGCAGCGTGGGGACAGCCCAAGAAGCTTTCTTT
V: TRBV30; size: few; D: .; J: TRBJ1-1; CDR3: CAWSRQLIEAFF; DNA: TGTGCCTGGAGTAGACAGTTGATTGAAGCTTTCTTT
V: TRBV15; size: .; D: TRBD2; J: TRBJ2-5; CDR3: CATSRSLAGTRQETQYF; DNA: TGTGCCACCAGCAGATCACTAGCGGGGACTAGGCAAGAGACCCAGTACTTC
V: TRBV5-1; size: many; D: .; J: TRBJ1-1; CDR3: CASSLGYATEAFF; DNA: TGCGCCAGCAGCTTGGGGTACGCCACTGAAGCTTTCTTT
V: TRBV20-1; size: few; D: TRBD1; J: TRBJ1-2; CDR3: CSATPRQGPARGYTF; DNA: TGCAGTGCTACCCCTCGACAGGGCCCTGCACGAGGCTACACCTTC
V: TRBV21-1; size: .; D: .; J: TRBJ2-7; CDR3: CASSKICQLYEQYF; DNA: TGTGCCAGCAGCAAGATATGTCAGCTCTACGAGCAGTACTTC
V: TRBV5-6; size: many; D: .; J: TRBJ2-5; CDR3: CASSLGQLQETQYF; DNA: TGTGCCAGCAGCTTGGGACAGTTACAAGAGACCCAGTACTTC
V: TRBV7-2; size: many; D: .; J: TRBJ2-3; CDR3: CASSSGTRDPPDTQYF; DNA: TGTGCCAGCAGCTCGGGCACGAGGGATCCCCCAGATACGCAGTATTTT
V: TRBV5-6; size: few; D: .; J: TRBJ2-7; CDR3: CASSARTRSGQYF; DNA: TGTGCCAGCAGCGCTAGGACAAGGTCAGGGCAGTACTTC
V: TRBV7-9; size: .; D: .; J: TRBJ2-1; CDR3: CASQEGGGGNEQFF; DNA: TGTGCCAGCCAGGAGGGGGGCGGTGGGAATGAGCAGTTCTTC
V: TRBV6-1; size: .; D: .; J: TRBJ1-1; CDR3: CASSKPGGRVKSNTEAFF; DNA: TGTGCCAGCAGTAAACCCGGTGGGAGGGTAAAGTCTAACACTGAAGCTTTCTTT
V: TRBV5-1; size: few; D: TRBD1; J: TRBJ1-6; CDR3: CASSPNTGGSSPLHF; DNA: TGCGCCAGCAGCCCCAACACAGGGGGTTCATCACCCCTCCACTTT
V: TRBV10-3; size: few; D: TRBD1; J: TRBJ2-2; CDR3: CAHTDRATGELFF; DNA: TGTGCCCACACGGACAGGGCTACCGGGGAGCTGTTTTTT
V: TRBV4-3; size: few; D: .; J: TRBJ1-1; CDR3: CASTLDSYTEAFF; DNA: TGCGCCAGCACTTTGGACAGCTACACTGAAGCTTTCTTT
V: TRBV4-3; size: many; D: .; J: TRBJ1-4; CDR3: CASSPRALTNEKLFF; DNA: TGCGCCAGCAGCCCCCGGGCCTTGACTAATGAAAAACTGTTTTTT
V: TRBV10-3; size: few; D: TRBD2; J: TRBJ2-3; CDR3: CAISPHRTSGVTDTQYF; DNA: TGTGCCATCAGTCCCCACCGGACTAGCGGGGTCACAGATACGCAGTATTTT
V: TRBV20-1; size: .; D: .; J: TRBJ1-2; CDR3: CSARGGGQGRGYTF; DNA: TGCAGTGCTAGGGGGGGCGGCCAAGGCCGGGGCTACACCTTC
V: TRBV4-3; size: .; D: .; J: TRBJ2-4; CDR3: CASSQTGIPKHDQYF; DNA: TGCGCCAGCAGCCAAACAGGGATACCAAAACATGATCAGTACTTC
V: TRBV28; size: .; D: .; J: TRBJ1-5; CDR3: CASHSSWGVEPQHF; DNA: TGTGCCAGCCATTCATCATGGGGGGTAGAGCCCCAGCATTTT
V: TRBV20-1; size: few; D: .; J: TRBJ1-4; CDR3: CSAKGHPTNEKLFF; DNA: TGCAGTGCCAAGGGACACCCAACTAATGAAAAACTGTTTTTT
V: TRBV11-1; size: .; D: TRBD2; J: TRBJ2-1; CDR3: CASSLAGRDGRNEQFF; DNA: TGTGCCAGCTCCTTAGCGGGTCGGGACGGACGCAATGAGCAGTTCTTC
V: TRBV29-1; size: many; D: .; J: TRBJ2-5; CDR3: CSGGARETQYF; DNA: TGCAGCGGGGGGGCCCGCGAGACCCAGTACTTC
V: TRBV5-1; size: many; D: TRBD1; J: TRBJ2-7; CDR3: CASSLQGDTGEQYF; DNA: TGCGCCAGCAGCTTACAGGGGGACACGGGGGAGCAGTACTTC
V: TRBV6-1; size: .; D: .; J: TRBJ1-5; CDR3: CASRRRVGNQPQHF; DNA: TGTGCCAGCAGACGGAGGGTAGGTAATCAGCCCCAGCATTTT
V: TRBV7-2; size: many; D: .; J: TRBJ2-1; CDR3: CASSLGGPAYNEQFF; DNA: TGTGCCAGCAGCTTGGGGGGACCAGCCTACAATGAGCAGTTCTTC
V: TRBV29-1; size: many; D: .; J: TRBJ2-3; CDR3: CSVEDPGLGDTQYF; DNA: TGCAGCGTTGAAGATCCCGGGCTTGGAGATACGCAGTATTTT
V: TRBV20-1; size: many; D: TRBD2; J: TRBJ2-3; CDR3: CSTNPSGLWPDTQYF; DNA: TGCAGTACCAATCCTAGCGGGTTGTGGCCAGATACGCAGTATTTT
V: TRBV20-1; size: many; D: .; J: TRBJ2-7; CDR3: CSARDDVYEQYF; DNA: TGCAGTGCTAGGGATGACGTCTACGAGCAGTACTTC
V: TRBV4-2; size: few; D: .; J: TRBJ2-7; CDR3: CASSQMGGQYEQYF; DNA: TGTGCCAGCAGCCAAATGGGGGGGCAGTACGAGCAGTACTTC
V: TRBV20-1; size: .; D: .; J: TRBJ2-1; CDR3: CSARDGGPYSYNEQFF; DNA: TGCAGTGCTAGAGACGGGGGGCCCTACTCCTACAATGAGCAGTTCTTC
V: TRBV7-2; size: few; D: .; J: TRBJ1-5; CDR3: CASSLALGRNQPQHF; DNA: TGTGCCAGCAGCTTAGCGCTAGGGCGAAATCAGCCCCAGCATTTT
V: TRBV28; size: .; D: .; J: TRBJ1-5; CDR3: CASRAGGPTQPQHF; DNA: TGTGCCAGCAGGGCCGGGGGCCCTACTCAGCCCCAGCATTTT